Sequencing of this T cell receptor (beta chain) was carried out in a study of beta chain features in type 1 diabetes. Germline CDR1 is SGHTA and CDR2 is FQGNSA. CDR3 size: 14 residues. After removal of 7 bases from V and 7 bases from J, the junction contained 10 bases not matched to a gene. As every portion of the isolated RNA was reverse transcribed, the sequencing read expressed TCRB transcripts. The method was immunoSEQ multiplex PCR; TCRdb's version includes in-frame clones alone and lacks a portion of them. The sample yields around 340,000 clones, around a fifth seen once. All sorted populations exceeded 95% purity.

This sequence originates from a woman between 18 and 29 years old in good health. V and J are TRBV7-2 and TRBJ2-7; TRBD1 matches 10 bases. Sequencing used naive CD4+ T cells from blood. In DNA form, the CDR3 reads TGTGCCAGCACCCTAAGACAGGGGGCGGGAGAGCAGTACTTC. It translates to CASTLRQGAGEQYF.